Each of the 28 T cell receptor beta chains below was sequenced from the same sample in a study of CD8 T cells in ankylosing spondylitis. TCRdb re-derived calls from the 5' RACE reads in MiXCR, one entry per CDR3 protein. The sample yields 100,000 to 150,000 distinct CDR3 sequences, 9.5% to 12% seen once. The specimen was blood, either unsorted or a sorted T cell fraction (not recorded which). These receptors originate from a female donor with ankylosing spondylitis or in good health (not recorded which).

As regards this clonotype: This may stem from a read error, because a much larger clone lies one nucleotide away. CDR3 sequence: CASSRGIIEAFF. The CDR3 nucleotides are TGTGCCAGCAGCAGGGGAATAATTGAAGCTTTCTTT. The chain couples TRBV13 to TRBJ1-1; tentatively, D is TRBD1 (5 bases). Trimming shortened V by 5 bases and J by 7 bases, and 11 bases separated the two germline ends. The CDR3 extends over 12 amino acids. The germline gives CDR1 PRHDT, CDR2 FYEKMQ (reference sequence).

This clonotype was recorded at least ten times. The V gene is TRBV5-1, the J gene TRBJ2-1; the match to TRBD2 covers 10 bases. CDR3 size: 14 residues. The germline gives CDR1 SGHRS, CDR2 YFSETQ. V lost 5 bases, J lost 2 bases, and 1 base stayed unmatched. The CDR3 sequence: CASSGLAAYNEQFF. DNA for the CDR3: TGCGCCAGCAGTGGACTAGCGGCCTACAATGAGCAGTTCTTC.

This clonotype occurred many times. V is TRBV28 and J is TRBJ1-2, with 8 nucleotides matching TRBD1. This CDR3 comprises 16 residues. The ends lost 8 bases at V and 5 bases at J; junction bases unmatched: 16. Germline-derived CDR1 and CDR2 are MDHEN and SYDVKM. This chain's CDR3 is CASEKRQGALLYGYTF. In DNA, the CDR3 is TGTGCCAGCGAAAAACGCCAGGGGGCGCTATTATATGGCTACACCTTC.

The chain combines TRBV20-1 with TRBJ1-1; possibly TRBD1 for D (5 bases). The CDR3 contains 11 residues. Trimming left V 6 bases short and J 5 bases short, with 10 bases between. CDR1 DFQATT and CDR2 SNEGSKA come from the germline V gene (reference sequence). This chain's CDR3 is CSAGAWTEAFF. Here the CDR3 DNA reads TGCAGTGCAGGGGCATGGACTGAAGCTTTCTTT.

In this sample, this clonotype turned up a few times. The genes are TRBV6-5 and TRBJ2-7, with TRBD2 identical over 12 bases. The germline gives CDR1 MNHEY, CDR2 SVGAGI. The CDR3 totals 16 residues. The V gene end was trimmed by 4 bases and the J gene end by 4 bases; junction bases not matched to a gene: 8. CDR3 nucleotides: TGTGCCAGCAGTTCCCACTTGACTAGCGGGAGTTACGAGCAGTACTTC. Protein: CASSSHLTSGSYEQYF.

Many counts were recorded for this clonotype. V is TRBV3-1 and J is TRBJ2-3; 11 bases map to TRBD2. The CDR3 covers 15 residues. Germline CDR1 and CDR2: LGHDT and YNNKEL (reference sequence). Trimming took 5 bases from V and 9 from J; bases not matched to a gene: 10. CDR3 in DNA: TGTGCCAGCAGCATCGTGGGGACTAGCGGAGGGACGCAGTATTTT. It yields the protein CASSIVGTSGGTQYF.

This clonotype was recorded a few times. The chain carries TRBV10-3 and TRBJ2-7; D not resolved. The CDR3 is made up of 14 amino acids. Germline V gene sequence: CDR1 ENHRY, CDR2 SYGVKD. Deletions cut 3 bases from V and 4 bases from J, with 13 bases between. CDR3 amino acids: CAISDRRATYEQYF. The CDR3 nucleotides read TGTGCCATCAGTGATCGACGGGCTACTTACGAGCAGTACTTC.

As concerns this clonotype: A read error is possible here, since a much larger clone lies one base away. The V and J genes are TRBV30 and TRBJ1-1; 7 bases map to TRBD1. Germline V lookup: CDR1 GTSNPN, CDR2 SVGIG (reference sequence). This CDR3 region has 14 residues. The CDR3 is CARSVTGQHTEAFF. As DNA, the CDR3 is TGTGCCAGGAGTGTTACGGGACAGCACACTGAAGCTTTCTTT.

This clonotype has at least ten counts. CDR3 protein: CASRPDSASYNEQFF. The CDR3 DNA is TGTGCCAGTAGGCCGGACAGCGCTTCCTACAATGAGCAGTTCTTC. The gene calls are TRBV19 and TRBJ2-1; weak D call: TRBD1 (6 bases). Per germline, CDR1 LNHDA and CDR2 SQIVND (reference sequence). Trimming left V 6 bases short and J 1 base short, with 13 bases between. This CDR3 contains 15 residues. The whole variable domain, remainder taken from reference TRBV19 and TRBJ2-1, is DGGITQSPKYLFRKEGQNVTLSCEQNLNHDAMYWYRQDPGQGLRLIYYSQIVNDFQKGDIAEGYSVSREKKESFPLTVTSAQKNPTAFYLCASRPDSASYNEQFFGPGTRLTVL.

In its sample, this clonotype was seen many times. The chain couples TRBV4-1 to TRBJ2-7; 10 bases match TRBD1. J was trimmed by 3 bases and V by 3 bases; bases with no gene match: 2. This CDR3 contains 14 residues. Per the germline V gene, CDR1 is MGHRA and CDR2 is YSYEKL. As DNA, the CDR3 is TGCGCCAGCAGCCACCGGGACAGGGGCTACGAGCAGTACTTC. The encoded protein is CASSHRDRGYEQYF.

The chain joins TRBV6-2 or TRBV6-3 to TRBJ2-7, with D perhaps matching TRBD2 (5 bases). The CDR3 is made up of 14 amino acids. CDR1 is MNHEY, CDR2 SVGEGT, per germline. The V end lost 5 bases, the J end lost 2 bases, and 13 bases lay between the germline ends. Here the CDR3 reads CASSTGRVTYEQYF. The CDR3 bases are TGTGCCAGCAGTACTGGGCGGGTCACCTACGAGCAGTACTTC.

This clonotype was detected ten times or more. This chain uses TRBV12-3 or TRBV12-4 with TRBJ2-7, with 8 bases fitting TRBD1. The CDR3 runs 14 residues. The trim removed 4 bases at V and 4 bases at J, leaving 6 bases unmatched. The CDR3 is CASSSGQGGYEQYF. CDR3 sequence (DNA): TGTGCCAGCAGTTCCGGACAGGGTGGGTACGAGCAGTACTTC.

This clonotype has a handful of counts. The V and J genes are TRBV5-1 and TRBJ2-5; 7 bases match TRBD2. CDR3 length: 12 residues. V shed 3 bases, J shed 5 bases, and the junction held 1 base outside the gene matches. Germline loops: CDR1 SGHRS, CDR2 YFSETQ. The DNA of the CDR3 is TGCGCCAGCAGCTCCGGGAGGGAGACCCAGTACTTC. Encoded protein: CASSSGRETQYF. Full variable domain (rest looked up from reference TRBV5-1 and TRBJ2-5): KAGVTQTPRYLIKTRGQQVTLSCSPISGHRSVSWYQQTPGQGLQFLFEYFSETQRNKGNFPGRFSGRQFSNSRSEMNVSTLELGDSALYLCASSSGRETQYFGPGTRLLVL.

This clonotype was counted at least ten times. The chain combines TRBV20-1 with TRBJ1-4; maybe TRBD1 (5 bases). CDR3 length: 14 amino acids. Trimming pared 5 bases from V and 0 bases from J, leaving 10 bases between. Germline lookup yields CDR1 DFQATT and CDR2 SNEGSKA (reference sequence). The CDR3: CSAGARATNEKLFF. The CDR3 bases are TGCAGTGCTGGGGCGCGGGCAACTAATGAAAAACTGTTTTTT.

In this sample, this clonotype turned up many times. This chain connects TRBV4-1 to TRBJ1-4, with TRBD1 as a possible D gene (6 bases). The CDR3 is made up of 16 amino acids. The V and J ends lost 3 bases and 6 bases respectively, with 17 bases between them. Germline V CDR1 and CDR2: MGHRA, YSYEKL. The CDR3: CASSHPRTAGDEKLFF. CDR3 nucleotide sequence: TGCGCCAGCAGCCACCCACGGACAGCGGGGGATGAAAAACTGTTTTTT.

This clonotype was recorded at least ten times. CDR3 sequence: CASSLEVTYTGELFF. The CDR3 bases are TGTGCCAGCAGTTTAGAGGTGACATACACCGGGGAGCTGTTTTTT. The gene calls are TRBV28 and TRBJ2-2; D unresolved. V lost 2 bases and J lost 3, with 10 bases in between. This CDR3 spans 15 amino acids. The germline gives CDR1 MDHEN, CDR2 SYDVKM.

The CDR3 sequence is CASSQQGTSGATDTQYF. CDR3 nucleotides: TGTGCCAGCTCCCAGCAGGGGACTAGCGGAGCCACAGATACGCAGTATTTT. The chain combines TRBV18 with TRBJ2-3, with 11 bases lining up with TRBD2. Germline trimming cut 6 bases from V and 2 bases from J; bases unmatched to any gene: 10. Germline assignment: CDR1 KGHSH and CDR2 LQKENI. The CDR3 sequence is 17 residues long. The whole variable domain, filled in from reference TRBV18 and TRBJ2-3, reads NAGVMQNPRHLVRRRGQEARLRCSPMKGHSHVYWYRQLPEEGLKFMVYLQKENIIDESGMPKERFSAEFPKEGPSILRIQQVVRGDSAAYFCASSQQGTSGATDTQYFGPGTRLTVL.

This clonotype was recorded many times. V usage is TRBV10-3 and J usage is TRBJ2-7, with 9 bases lining up with TRBD2. The CDR3 totals 14 residues. The V segment lost 6 bases and the J segment 5 bases; nucleotides outside the gene matches: 8. Germline V lookup: CDR1 ENHRY, CDR2 SYGVKD. Written as DNA, the CDR3 is TGTGCCATCAGAGTTAACGCGGGAGGGAACGAGCAGTACTTC. Translated: CAIRVNAGGNEQYF.

J is TRBJ2-6 and V is TRBV7-9, with TRBD2 matching over 8 bases. The CDR3 has 16 residues. The germline CDR1 and CDR2 sequences are SEHNR and FQNEAQ (reference sequence). V shed 0 bases and J 2 bases; nucleotides not matched to a gene: 0. The CDR3 nucleotides read TGTGCCAGCAGCTTAGCGCGGGGGGCTGGGGCCAACGTCCTGACTTTC. Translated, it gives CASSLARGAGANVLTF.

The sample holds many counts of this clonotype. This chain uses TRBV6-5 with TRBJ1-2; the match to TRBD1 covers 7 bases. CDR1 MNHEY and CDR2 SVGAGI come from the germline V gene. V lost 8 bases to trimming and J lost 4 bases; unmatched junction nucleotides: 4. The CDR3 consists of 12 residues. CDR3 protein: CASSTGAYGYTF. The CDR3 DNA reads TGTGCCAGCTCAACAGGGGCCTATGGCTACACCTTC.

This clonotype was picked up a small number of times. The chain carries TRBV12-3 or TRBV12-4 and TRBJ2-1; D not resolved. The CDR3 contains 14 residues. V dropped 6 bases and J dropped 0 bases, with 9 bases sitting between them. CDR3 sequence reads: CASSLYYSYNEQFF. CDR3 in DNA: TGTGCCAGCAGCCTATACTACTCCTACAATGAGCAGTTCTTC.

This clonotype was observed many times. The rearrangement uses TRBV29-1 and TRBJ2-1; the match to TRBD2 covers 8 bases. The CDR3 runs 14 residues. In germline, CDR1 is SQVTM, CDR2 ANQGSEA. J was trimmed by 4 bases and V by 1 base; bases with no gene match: 3. The CDR3 DNA is TGCAGCGTTGAAGGCGGGGGGCAATACAATGAGCAGTTCTTC. Protein product: CSVEGGGQYNEQFF.

There are many counts of this clonotype. The V gene is TRBV7-2, the J gene TRBJ2-3; D remains unclear. Germline V gene sequence: CDR1 SGHTA, CDR2 FQGNSA. This CDR3 has 13 residues. Trimming pared 2 bases from V and 2 bases from J, leaving 5 bases between. The CDR3 loop reads CASSLLITDTQYF. The DNA for the CDR3 is TGTGCCAGCAGCTTATTGATCACAGATACGCAGTATTTT.

This clonotype was recorded many times. The chain links TRBV12-3 or TRBV12-4 to TRBJ2-3, with 12 bases identical to TRBD2. This CDR3 is built from 16 residues. J gave up 5 bases and V 6 bases, and 9 bases lay outside the gene matches. In DNA, the CDR3 is TGTGCCAGCAGACCTCGGACTAGCGGGATGATAGATACGCAGTATTTT. Protein product: CASRPRTSGMIDTQYF.

This clonotype was recorded many times. The rearrangement links TRBV5-1 to TRBJ1-2; D might be TRBD1 (6 bases). Germline V gene data show CDR1 as SGHRS and CDR2 as YFSETQ. The V end was cut by 0 bases, the J end by 6 bases, with 15 bases between. CDR3 length: 15 residues. The CDR3 is CASSLESAGENGYTF. The CDR3 DNA follows: TGCGCCAGCAGCTTGGAATCGGCAGGGGAGAATGGCTACACCTTC.

This clonotype was observed at least ten times. The genes are TRBV28 and TRBJ1-1, with D perhaps TRBD1 (5 bases). Germline V gene lookup returns CDR1 MDHEN and CDR2 SYDVKM. The CDR3 runs to 15 residues. Trimming cost V 4 bases and J 1 base, with 13 bases left between them. CDR3 sequence reads: CASSSTPGRNTEAFF. The CDR3 DNA sequence: TGTGCCAGCAGTTCCACCCCGGGACGGAACACTGAAGCTTTCTTT.

Ten or more counts support this clonotype. The chain links TRBV12-3 or TRBV12-4 to TRBJ2-5; D may be TRBD1 (6 bases). Trimming stripped 7 bases from V and 2 bases from J, with 14 bases between. The CDR3 consists of 14 residues. DNA of the CDR3: TGTGCCAGCAATCCGGGCAGGGGACAAGAGACCCAGTACTTC. It translates to CASNPGRGQETQYF.

This clonotype showed up many times. V is TRBV28 and J is TRBJ2-7; a weak D match, TRBD1 (5 bases). The germline V gene has CDR1 MDHEN and CDR2 SYDVKM. The ends were cut back, 6 bases at V and 0 bases at J, with 15 bases in the middle. This CDR3 is built from 15 residues. The CDR3 DNA follows: TGTGCCAGCAGCCCTGGGGCAGCCCTCTCCTACGAGCAGTACTTC. Its translation is CASSPGAALSYEQYF.